The text below deals with one T cell receptor beta chain. Its antigen is still unknown. Per-base quality was not reported, and no clone a single base away is much larger than it. This entry comes from a study of cytomegalovirus exposure and HLA in healthy donors (dated by TCRdb to about 2017). Background on the whole study: According to a later analysis, one platform produced both the roughly 130 validation repertoires and the 666 repertoires of the first cohort. The study aimed to test whether signatures of past pathogen exposure could be identified by cataloging public T cell receptors. Along with the approximately 600-subject first cohort, a separate validation cohort of some 130 different subjects was used. To predict cytomegalovirus infection status, the study brought together high-throughput TCR immunosequencing, statistical association of individual TCRs with disease status, and machine learning.

On the study overall, not on this receptor specifically: In vitro tests confirmed that a few of the cytomegalovirus-associated TCR beta chains recognize cytomegalovirus antigens. While some public TCRs were present in many individuals, most TCR sequences turned up only very rarely across donors. The study listed approximately 150 TCR beta chains as associated with cytomegalovirus. In a later analysis, TCRs clustered in the first cohort were found to also tend to co-occur in the roughly 120 validation repertoires, with roughly 93% of cluster scores above 0. According to the authors, the approach could potentially be generalized to other disease states and immunological phenotypes. Cytomegalovirus status was reported to be diagnosed by the classifier with high specificity and sensitivity in both the original and validation cohorts. The validation cohort had no HLA typing available for a later analysis, so co-occurrence within that cohort was assessed over all 130 or so repertoires.

The library was prepared using the immunoSEQ multiplex PCR assay. On the authors' methods: A statistical classification framework was built to diagnose cytomegalovirus status from the catalog of TCR beta chain sequences. TCRdb mirrors the immuneACCESS table, restricted to in-frame sequences. Some clones are absent from its copies; in checked studies, under half trace to an unresolved V gene, and the reason for the others is unknown. V, J and clone size are taken as reported in that table, and D and trimming were inferred from the DNA itself. Here the sample has some 340,000 clones; around 90% occur a single time. The ten most abundant clones make up approximately 1% of the sample. Via the germline V gene, CDR1 is MDHEN and CDR2 SYDVKM. Deletion took 2 bases off V and 1 base off J, with a span of 15 bases between the germline ends. Including the terminal cysteine and phenylalanine, the CDR3 comprises 16 residues. The kept DNA is CDR3 alone, 48 bases in frame from the first base.

The donors belonged to the validation cohort of about 120 subjects, which was separate from the roughly 700-subject first cohort. This sequence uses TRBV28 and TRBJ2-7; the D call is possibly TRBD1 or TRBD2, each sharing 5 bases. The sequenced sample consisted of PBMCs. This TCR was recovered from a woman aged 30 to 39 in good health and CMV-seropositive. CDR3 sequence: CASSLMGDGPSYEQYF. The nucleotide sequence is TGTGCCAGCAGTTTAATGGGGGACGGACCTTCCTACGAGCAGTACTTC.